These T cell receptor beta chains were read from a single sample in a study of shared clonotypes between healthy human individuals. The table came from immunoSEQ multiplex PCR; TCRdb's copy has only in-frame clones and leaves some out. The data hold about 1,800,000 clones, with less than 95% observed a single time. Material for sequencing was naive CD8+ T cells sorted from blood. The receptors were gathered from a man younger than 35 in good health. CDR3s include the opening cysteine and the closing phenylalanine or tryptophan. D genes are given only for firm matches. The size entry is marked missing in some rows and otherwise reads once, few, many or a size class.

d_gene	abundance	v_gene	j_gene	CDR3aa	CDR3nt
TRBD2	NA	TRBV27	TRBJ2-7	CASSFVARGSYEQYF	TGTGCCAGCAGTTTCGTCGCCCGCGGGAGTTACGAGCAGTACTTC
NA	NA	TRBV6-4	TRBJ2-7	CASTLTDSYEQYF	TGTGCCAGCACCTTGACGGACTCCTACGAGCAGTACTTC
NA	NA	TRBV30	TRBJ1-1	CAWTLDLGNTEAFF	TGTGCCTGGACTCTAGATCTGGGTAACACTGAAGCTTTCTTT
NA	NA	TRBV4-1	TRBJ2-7	CASSQTTAYEQYF	TGCGCCAGCAGCCAAACGACAGCCTACGAGCAGTACTTC
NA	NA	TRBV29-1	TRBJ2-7	CSVLEWAEQYF	TGCAGCGTTCTGGAGTGGGCCGAGCAGTACTTC
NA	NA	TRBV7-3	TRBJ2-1	CASRYGNEQFF	TGTGCCAGCAGGTACGGCAATGAGCAGTTCTTC
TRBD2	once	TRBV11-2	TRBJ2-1	CASSPSLLAGVGNEQFF	TGTGCCAGCAGCCCATCCCTACTAGCGGGAGTAGGGAATGAGCAGTTCTTC
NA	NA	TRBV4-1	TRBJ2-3	CASSQVGDTQYF	TGCGCCAGCAGCCAAGTGGGGGATACGCAGTATTTT
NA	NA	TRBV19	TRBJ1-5	CASSILQVPNQPQHF	TGTGCCAGTAGTATTCTTCAAGTTCCCAATCAGCCCCAGCATTTT
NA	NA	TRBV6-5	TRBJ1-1	CASSSSGLGVEAFF	TGTGCCAGCAGCTCATCAGGGCTGGGGGTGGAAGCTTTCTTT
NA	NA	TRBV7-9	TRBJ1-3	CASSLGVLGGSGNTIYF	TGTGCCAGCAGCTTAGGAGTCCTAGGGGGATCTGGAAACACCATATATTTT
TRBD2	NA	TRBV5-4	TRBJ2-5	CASSLLGRAVSEETQYF	TGTGCCAGCAGCTTGCTCGGGAGGGCCGTCAGCGAAGAGACCCAGTACTTC
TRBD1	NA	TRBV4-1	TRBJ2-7	CASSQEEGGQGFYEQYF	TGCGCCAGCAGCCAAGAAGAAGGGGGACAGGGATTCTACGAGCAGTACTTC
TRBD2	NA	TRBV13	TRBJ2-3	CASSAPGRGNTDTQYF	TGTGCCAGCAGCGCCCCAGGGCGGGGGAACACAGATACGCAGTATTTT
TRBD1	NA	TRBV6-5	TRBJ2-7	CASSYEQGVYEQYF	TGTGCCAGCAGTTACGAACAGGGGGTTTACGAGCAGTACTTC
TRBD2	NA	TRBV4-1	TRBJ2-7	CASSQEPTSQLAATYEQYF	TGCGCCAGCAGCCAAGAACCGACCTCGCAACTAGCGGCCACCTACGAGCAGTACTTC
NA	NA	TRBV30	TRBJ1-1	CAWSFLGEAFF	TGTGCCTGGAGTTTCCTAGGGGAAGCTTTCTTT
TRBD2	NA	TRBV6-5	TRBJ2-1	CASRDYLDEQFF	TGTGCCAGTCGGGACTACTTAGATGAGCAGTTCTTC
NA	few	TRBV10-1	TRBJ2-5	CASSDPGVGETQYF	TGCGCCAGCAGTGATCCGGGGGTTGGGGAGACCCAGTACTTC
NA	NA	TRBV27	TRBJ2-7	CASSFLGSYEQYF	TGTGCCAGCAGTTTTCTCGGCTCCTACGAGCAGTACTTC
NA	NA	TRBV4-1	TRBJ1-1	CASSQDSAGWTEAFF	TGCGCCAGCAGCCAAGATTCGGCAGGATGGACTGAAGCTTTCTTT
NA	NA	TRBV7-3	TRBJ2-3	CASSLYGSSTDTQYF	TGTGCCAGCAGCTTATATGGGAGTAGCACAGATACGCAGTATTTT
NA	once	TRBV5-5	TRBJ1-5	CASSFRPGARLDQPQHF	TGTGCCAGCAGCTTCCGTCCGGGGGCGAGGTTAGATCAGCCCCAGCATTTT
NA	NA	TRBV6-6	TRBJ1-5	CASSVNRAPDQPQHF	TGTGCCAGCAGTGTTAACAGGGCGCCGGATCAGCCCCAGCATTTT
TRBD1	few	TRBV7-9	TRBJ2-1	CASSWTGGNEQFF	TGTGCCAGCAGCTGGACAGGGGGGAATGAGCAGTTCTTC
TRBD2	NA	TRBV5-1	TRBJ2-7	CASSHDSGTSGPPYEQYF	TGCGCCAGCAGCCATGACTCCGGGACTAGCGGCCCCCCCTACGAGCAGTACTTC
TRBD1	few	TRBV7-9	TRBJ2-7	CASSSGTGAYEQYF	TGTGCCAGCAGCTCCGGGACAGGGGCCTACGAGCAGTACTTC
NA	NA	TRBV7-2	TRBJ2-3	CASSLARELWTDTQYF	TGTGCCAGCAGCTTAGCCCGGGAGTTGTGGACAGATACGCAGTATTTT
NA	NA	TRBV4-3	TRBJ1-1	CASSLLEGDTEAFF	TGCGCCAGCAGCCTCTTGGAGGGAGACACTGAAGCTTTCTTT
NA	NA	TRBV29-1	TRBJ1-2	CSVLPEGYYGYTF	TGCAGCGTCCTACCTGAGGGATACTATGGCTACACCTTC
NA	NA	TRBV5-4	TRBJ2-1	CASSPGTPGDYNEQFF	TGTGCCAGCAGCCCCGGGACCCCCGGCGACTACAATGAGCAGTTCTTC
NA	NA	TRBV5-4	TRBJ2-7	CASSVQGERAYEQYF	TGTGCCAGCAGCGTACAGGGAGAACGAGCCTACGAGCAGTACTTC
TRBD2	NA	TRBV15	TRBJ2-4	CATSRDLAGDIQYF	TGTGCCACCAGCAGAGATCTAGCGGGAGACATTCAGTACTTC
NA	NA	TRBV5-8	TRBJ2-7	CASSPASDQTFEQYF	TGTGCCAGCAGCCCAGCATCGGACCAAACTTTCGAGCAGTACTTC
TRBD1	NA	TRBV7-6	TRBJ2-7	CASSLATGSLMVEQYF	TGTGCCAGCAGCTTAGCGACAGGGTCGCTAATGGTCGAGCAGTACTTC
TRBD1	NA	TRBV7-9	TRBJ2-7	CASSSTGTGDRYEQYF	TGTGCCAGCAGCTCAACCGGGACAGGGGACCGTTACGAGCAGTACTTC
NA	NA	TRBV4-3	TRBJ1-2	CASSLLGAGDGYTF	TGCGCCAGCAGCCTTTTGGGTGCCGGAGATGGCTACACCTTC
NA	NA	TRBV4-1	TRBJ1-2	CASSQETTVGNGYTF	TGCGCCAGCAGCCAGGAAACGACTGTAGGGAATGGCTACACCTTC
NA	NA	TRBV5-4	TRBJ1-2	CASRPRGSIYGYTF	TGTGCCAGCAGACCCAGGGGTTCGATCTATGGCTACACCTTC
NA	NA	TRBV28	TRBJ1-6	CASSLGQNNSPLHF	TGTGCCAGCAGCCTCGGGCAGAATAATTCACCCCTCCACTTT
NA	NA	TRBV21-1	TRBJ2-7	CASSTKTNRTDSYEQYF	TGTGCCAGCAGCACAAAAACAAATCGGACGGACTCCTACGAGCAGTACTTC
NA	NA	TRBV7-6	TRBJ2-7	CASSPGITYEQYF	TGTGCCAGCAGCCCCGGGATTACCTACGAGCAGTACTTC
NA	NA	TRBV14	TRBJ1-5	CASSQDPNQPQHF	TGTGCCAGCAGCCAAGATCCGAATCAGCCCCAGCATTTT
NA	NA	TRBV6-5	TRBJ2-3	CASSFASFSTDTQYF	TGTGCCAGCAGTTTCGCTTCATTCAGCACAGATACGCAGTATTTT
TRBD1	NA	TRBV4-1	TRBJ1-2	CASRHQRTGNYGYTF	TGCGCCAGCAGGCATCAAAGGACAGGGAACTATGGCTACACCTTC
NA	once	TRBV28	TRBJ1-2	CASNPVPGMNYGYTF	TGTGCCAGCAACCCGGTCCCAGGGATGAACTATGGCTACACCTTC
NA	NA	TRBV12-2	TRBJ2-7	CASRSKRVMRGCSYEQYF	TGTGCAAGTCGCTCTAAGAGAGTGATGCGGGGTTGCTCCTACGAGCAGTACTTC
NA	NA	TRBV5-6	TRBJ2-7	CASSLETGNSYEQYF	TGTGCCAGCAGCTTGGAAACAGGGAACTCCTACGAGCAGTACTTC
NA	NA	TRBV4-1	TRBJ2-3	CASRAQGEGTDTQYF	TGCGCCAGCAGGGCCCAGGGTGAGGGCACAGATACGCAGTATTTT
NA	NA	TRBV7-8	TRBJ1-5	CASSEFNSITDQPQHF	TGTGCCAGCAGCGAATTCAACAGCATAACAGATCAGCCCCAGCATTTT
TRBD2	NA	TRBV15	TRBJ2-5	CATSLTGGQETQYF	TGTGCCACCAGCCTTACGGGAGGGCAAGAGACCCAGTACTTC
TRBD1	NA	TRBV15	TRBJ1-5	CATSMGTVSNQPQHF	TGTGCCACCAGCATGGGGACAGTTAGCAATCAGCCCCAGCATTTT
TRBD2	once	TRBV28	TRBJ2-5	CASSRTSVEKTQYF	TGTGCCAGCAGTCGGACTAGCGTTGAAAAGACCCAGTACTTC